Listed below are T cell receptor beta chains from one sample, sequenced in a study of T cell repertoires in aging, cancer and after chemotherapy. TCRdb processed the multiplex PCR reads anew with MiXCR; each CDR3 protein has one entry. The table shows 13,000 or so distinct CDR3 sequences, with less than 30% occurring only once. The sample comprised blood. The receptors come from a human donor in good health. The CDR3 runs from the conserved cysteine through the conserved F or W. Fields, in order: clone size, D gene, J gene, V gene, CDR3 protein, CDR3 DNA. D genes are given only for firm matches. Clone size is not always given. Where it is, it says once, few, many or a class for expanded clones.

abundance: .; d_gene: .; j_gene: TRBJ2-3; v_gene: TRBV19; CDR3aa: CASSIGRGITDTRYF; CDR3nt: TGTGCCAGTAGTATAGGGCGGGGAATCACAGATACGCGGTATTTT
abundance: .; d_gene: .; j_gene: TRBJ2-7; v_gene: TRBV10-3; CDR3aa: CAISDPRSSYEQYF; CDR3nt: TGTGCCATCAGTGATCCCCGAAGCTCCTACGAGCAGTACTTC
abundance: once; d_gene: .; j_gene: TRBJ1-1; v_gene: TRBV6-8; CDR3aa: CASARSMNTEAFF; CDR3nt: TGTGCCAGCGCCCGGTCGATGAACACTGAAGCTTTCTTT
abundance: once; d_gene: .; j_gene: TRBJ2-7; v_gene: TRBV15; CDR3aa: CATSQGGYEQYF; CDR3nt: TGTGCCACCAGCCAGGGGGGCTACGAGCAGTACTTC
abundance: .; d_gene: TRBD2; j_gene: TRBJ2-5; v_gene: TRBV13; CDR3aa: CASSHHGTSGETQYF; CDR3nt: TGTGCCAGCAGCCATCACGGGACTAGCGGAGAGACCCAGTACTTC
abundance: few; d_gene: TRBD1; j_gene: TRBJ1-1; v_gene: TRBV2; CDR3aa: CASSGDRAIPEAFF; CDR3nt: TGTGCCAGCAGTGGGGACAGGGCGATCCCTGAAGCTTTCTTT
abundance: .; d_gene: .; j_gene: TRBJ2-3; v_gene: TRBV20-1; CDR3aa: CSALAPTGTDTQYF; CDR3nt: TGCAGTGCTTTAGCCCCGACAGGCACAGATACGCAGTATTTT
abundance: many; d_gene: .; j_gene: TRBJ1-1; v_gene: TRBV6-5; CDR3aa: CASSYGAVNTEAFF; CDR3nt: TGTGCCAGCAGTTACGGGGCGGTGAACACTGAAGCTTTCTTT
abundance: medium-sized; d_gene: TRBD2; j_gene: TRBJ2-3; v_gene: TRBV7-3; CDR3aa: CASSLTGTSATQYF; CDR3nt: TGTGCCAGCAGCTTAACGGGGACTAGTGCTACGCAGTATTTT
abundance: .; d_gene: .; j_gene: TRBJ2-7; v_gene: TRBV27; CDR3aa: CASSPALLSSYEQYF; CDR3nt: TGTGCCAGCAGCCCCGCGCTCCTAAGCTCCTACGAGCAGTACTTC
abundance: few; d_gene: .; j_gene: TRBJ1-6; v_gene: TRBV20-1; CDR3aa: CSARLPTVSSYNSPLHF; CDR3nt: TGCAGTGCTAGACTCCCGACCGTCAGCTCCTATAATTCACCCCTCCACTTT
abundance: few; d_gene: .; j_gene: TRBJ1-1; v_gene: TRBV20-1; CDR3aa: CSATGHMNTEAFF; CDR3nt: TGCAGTGCTACGGGACACATGAACACTGAAGCTTTCTTT
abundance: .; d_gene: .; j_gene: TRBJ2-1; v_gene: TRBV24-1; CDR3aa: CATSPGDNEQFF; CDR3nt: TGTGCCACCAGTCCAGGGGACAATGAGCAGTTCTTC
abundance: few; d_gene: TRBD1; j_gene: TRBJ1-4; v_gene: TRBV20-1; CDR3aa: CSARDLYRGIGEKLFF; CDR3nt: TGCAGTGCTAGAGATCTTTACAGGGGAATCGGTGAAAAACTGTTTTTT
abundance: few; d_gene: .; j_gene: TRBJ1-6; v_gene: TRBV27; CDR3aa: CASRNTASSYNSPLHF; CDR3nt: TGTGCCAGCAGAAATACAGCGAGCTCCTATAATTCACCCCTCCACTTT
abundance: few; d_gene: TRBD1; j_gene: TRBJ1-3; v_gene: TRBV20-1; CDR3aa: CSARDRGVSSGNTIYF; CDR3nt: TGCAGTGCTAGGGACAGGGGTGTTTCCTCTGGAAACACCATATATTTT
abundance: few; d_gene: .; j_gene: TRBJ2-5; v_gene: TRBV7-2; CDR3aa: CASSLTGPLTDF; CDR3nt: TGTGCCAGCAGCTTAACGGGACCTCTCACGGACTTC
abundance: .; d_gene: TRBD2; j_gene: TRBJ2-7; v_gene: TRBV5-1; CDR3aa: CATSLVAGVDEQYF; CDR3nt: TGCGCCACCAGCTTGGTAGCGGGGGTGGACGAGCAGTACTTC
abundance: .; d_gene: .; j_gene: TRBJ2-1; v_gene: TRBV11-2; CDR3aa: CASSLDPRSYNEQFF; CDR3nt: TGTGCCAGCAGCTTAGATCCCAGGAGTTACAATGAGCAGTTCTTC
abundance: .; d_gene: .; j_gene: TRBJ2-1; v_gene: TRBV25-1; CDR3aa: CASSDEEDRSSYNEQFF; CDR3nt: TGTGCCAGCAGTGACGAAGAAGACAGGAGCTCCTACAATGAGCAGTTCTTC
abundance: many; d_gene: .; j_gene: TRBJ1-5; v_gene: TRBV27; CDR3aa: CASSLSIMGNQPQHF; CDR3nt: TGTGCCAGCAGTTTATCTATTATGGGCAATCAGCCCCAGCATTTT
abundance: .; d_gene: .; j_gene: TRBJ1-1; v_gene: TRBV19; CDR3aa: CAVGGRNTEAFF; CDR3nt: TGTGCCGTTGGAGGGAGGAACACTGAAGCTTTCTTT
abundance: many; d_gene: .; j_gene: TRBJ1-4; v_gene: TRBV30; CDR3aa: CAWSSVINEKLFF; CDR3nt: TGTGCCTGGAGTTCGGTCATTAATGAAAAACTGTTTTTT
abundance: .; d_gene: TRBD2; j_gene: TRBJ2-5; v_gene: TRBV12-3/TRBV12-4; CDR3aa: CASSQTSGGETQYF; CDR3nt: TGTGCCAGCAGCCAGACTAGCGGGGGGGAGACCCAGTACTTC